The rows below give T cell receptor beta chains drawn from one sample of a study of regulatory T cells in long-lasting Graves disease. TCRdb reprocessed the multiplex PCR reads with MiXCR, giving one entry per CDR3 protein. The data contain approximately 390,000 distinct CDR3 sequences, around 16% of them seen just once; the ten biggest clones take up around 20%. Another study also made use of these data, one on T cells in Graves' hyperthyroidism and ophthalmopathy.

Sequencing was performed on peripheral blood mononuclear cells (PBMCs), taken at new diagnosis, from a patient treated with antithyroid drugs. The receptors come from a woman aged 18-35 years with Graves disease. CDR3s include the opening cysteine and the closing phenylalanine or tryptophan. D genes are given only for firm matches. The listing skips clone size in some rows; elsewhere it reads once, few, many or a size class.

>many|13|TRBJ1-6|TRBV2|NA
CASRGVLNSPLHF
TGTGCCAGCAGGGGGGTCCTGAATTCACCCCTCCACTTT
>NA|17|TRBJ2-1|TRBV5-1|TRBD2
CASSPSGTSGFYNEQFF
TGCGCCAGCAGCCCCTCCGGGACTAGCGGATTCTACAATGAGCAGTTCTTC
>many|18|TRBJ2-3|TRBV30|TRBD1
CAWRLGLGQGASTDTQYF
TGTGCCTGGAGATTGGGTCTGGGGCAGGGGGCCAGCACAGATACGCAGTATTTT
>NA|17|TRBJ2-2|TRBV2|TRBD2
CASSVSELAVNTGELFF
TGTGCCAGCAGCGTATCGGAACTAGCGGTGAACACCGGGGAGCTGTTTTTT
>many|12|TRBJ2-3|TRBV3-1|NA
CASSQSFDTQYF
TGTGCCAGCAGCCAGTCCTTTGATACGCAGTATTTT
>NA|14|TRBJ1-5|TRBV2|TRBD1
CASSAGQSNQPQHF
TGTGCCAGCAGTGCGGGACAGAGCAATCAGCCCCAGCATTTT
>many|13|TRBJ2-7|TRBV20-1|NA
CSARGHRDYEQYF
TGCAGTGCTAGAGGCCACCGCGATTACGAGCAGTACTTC
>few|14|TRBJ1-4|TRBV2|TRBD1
CASRLTGLGEKLFF
TGTGCCAGCAGGCTGACAGGGCTCGGTGAAAAACTGTTTTTT
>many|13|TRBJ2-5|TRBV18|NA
CASSLRGGETQYF
TGTGCCAGCAGCTTAAGGGGCGGAGAGACCCAGTACTTC
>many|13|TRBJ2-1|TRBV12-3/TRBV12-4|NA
CASSFHGDGEQFF
TGTGCCAGCAGTTTTCACGGCGATGGTGAGCAGTTCTTC
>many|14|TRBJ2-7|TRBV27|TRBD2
CASSLSSGGYEQYF
TGTGCCAGCAGTTTATCTTCGGGAGGCTACGAGCAGTACTTC
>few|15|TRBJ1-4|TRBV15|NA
CATSRETGRGEKLFF
TGTGCCACCAGCAGAGAAACAGGGAGGGGTGAAAAACTGTTTTTT
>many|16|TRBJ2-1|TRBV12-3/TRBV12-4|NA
CASSRPRGSSYNEQFF
TGTGCCAGCAGCCGACCCCGGGGGAGCTCCTACAATGAGCAGTTCTTC
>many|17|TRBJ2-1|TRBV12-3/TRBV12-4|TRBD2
CASSFESLAGVVNEQFF
TGTGCCAGCAGTTTCGAGAGTCTAGCGGGAGTTGTAAATGAGCAGTTCTTC
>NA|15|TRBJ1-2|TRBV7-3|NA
CASSLSGGAGYGYTF
TGTGCCAGCAGCTTATCTGGGGGGGCAGGCTATGGCTACACCTTC
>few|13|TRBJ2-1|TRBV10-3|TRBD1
CAISDGTEDEQFF
TGTGCCATCAGTGACGGGACAGAAGATGAGCAGTTCTTC
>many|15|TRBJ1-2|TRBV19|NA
CASSTSTVGVLGYTF
TGTGCCAGTAGTACCTCAACTGTGGGGGTTCTCGGCTACACCTTC
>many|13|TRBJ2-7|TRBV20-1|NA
CSARSKTSYEQYF
TGCAGTGCTAGATCGAAAACCTCCTACGAGCAGTACTTC
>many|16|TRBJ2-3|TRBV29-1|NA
CSVEDGGRRGTDTQYF
TGCAGCGTTGAAGATGGAGGCAGACGAGGCACAGATACGCAGTATTTT
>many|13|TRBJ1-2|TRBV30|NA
CAAWTEVNYGYTF
TGTGCCGCATGGACAGAAGTAAACTATGGCTACACCTTC
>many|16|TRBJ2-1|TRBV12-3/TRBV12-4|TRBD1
CASRSGQGSSYNEQFF
TGTGCCAGCAGAAGCGGACAGGGGAGCTCCTACAATGAGCAGTTCTTC
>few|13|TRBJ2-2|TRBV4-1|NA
CASSQSGTGELFF
TGCGCCAGCAGCCAATCAGGAACGGGGGAGCTGTTTTTT
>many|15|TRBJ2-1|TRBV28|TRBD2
CASSELAGSRNEQFF
TGTGCCAGCAGTGAACTAGCGGGGTCAAGGAATGAGCAGTTCTTC
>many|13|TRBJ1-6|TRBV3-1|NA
CASSHGRDSPLHF
TGTGCCAGCAGCCACGGAAGGGATTCACCCCTCCACTTT
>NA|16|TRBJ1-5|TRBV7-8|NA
CASSLGSGAFNQPQHF
TGTGCCAGCAGCTTAGGATCGGGGGCCTTCAATCAGCCCCAGCATTTT